The 21 T cell receptor beta chains reported below all come from one sample, sequenced in a study of T cell changes during pregnancy in multiple sclerosis. TCRdb keeps only in-frame clones here, not all; method: immunoSEQ multiplex PCR. This table has some 47,000 clones, roughly 96% appearing once. Here the sequenced sample was peripheral blood, taken in the second trimester of pregnancy. The receptors shown here come from a female donor with multiple sclerosis, enrolled in a pregnancy study.

The rearrangement uses TRBV7-3 and TRBJ1-1; 12 nucleotides agree with TRBD1. This CDR3 has 16 amino acids. V was clipped by 1 base and J by 11 bases; unmatched bases: 11. Per the germline V gene, CDR1 is SGHTA and CDR2 is FQGTGA. CDR3 region: CASSLSLPGTGGRAFF. The CDR3, as DNA: TGTGCCAGCAGCTTAAGCCTTCCCGGGACAGGGGGCCGGGCTTTCTTT.

The rearrangement joins TRBV7-9 to TRBJ1-2; D is unresolved. Trimming removed 1 base at V and 3 bases at J, with 12 bases between. The germline V gene encodes CDR1 SEHNR and CDR2 FQNEAQ (reference sequence). The CDR3 runs 15 residues. Here the CDR3 DNA reads TGTGCCAGCAGCTTAGGTACAGCAGTTTACTATGGCTACACCTTC. Protein sequence: CASSLGTAVYYGYTF.

This chain uses TRBV6-7 with TRBJ1-3; 8 bases map to TRBD1. TRBV6-7 is an ORF, with its function uncertain. This CDR3 is 20 amino acids long. J gave up 0 bases and V 6 bases, and 19 bases lay outside the gene matches. CDR3 in amino acids: CASSGDLRQGRIGSGNTIYF. CDR3 nucleotides: TGTGCCAGCAGCGGGGATTTAAGACAGGGGAGGATCGGCTCTGGAAACACCATATATTTT.

V usage is TRBV7-9 and J usage is TRBJ2-3; D uncertain. In germline, CDR1 is SEHNR, CDR2 FQNEAQ (reference sequence). This CDR3 comprises 12 residues. The V end lost 2 bases, the J end lost 3 bases, and 3 bases lay between the germline ends. CDR3 nucleotide sequence: TGTGCCAGCAGCTTAATAACAGATACGCAGTATTTT. This gives the protein CASSLITDTQYF.

The chain employs TRBV11-2 and TRBJ1-5; 7 bases are shared with TRBD1. Germline V lookup: CDR1 SGHAT, CDR2 FQNNGV. V was pared by 1 base and J by 3 bases, with 3 bases of the junction left unmatched. The CDR3 contains 15 residues. CDR3 nucleotide sequence: TGTGCCAGCAGCTTAGTCGGACAGGCCAATCAGCCCCAGCATTTT. Protein sequence: CASSLVGQANQPQHF.

The chain combines TRBV9 with TRBJ2-2, with 7 bases that match TRBD1. The CDR3 length is 16 residues. The ends lost 4 bases at V and 3 bases at J; junction bases unmatched: 9. Per germline, CDR1 SGDLS and CDR2 YYNGEE. The CDR3 loop is CASSPLGTVYTGELFF. The CDR3 DNA reads as TGTGCCAGCAGCCCCTTAGGGACAGTCTACACCGGGGAGCTGTTTTTT.

The chain uses TRBV18 and TRBJ1-5, with 10 bases that match TRBD1. V gave up 3 bases and J gave up 6 bases; unmatched junction bases: 2. This CDR3 comprises 14 residues. From germline, CDR1 is KGHSH and CDR2 LQKENI. CDR3 DNA sequence: TGTGCCAGCTCACCGACAGGGGGCTTTCAGCCCCAGCATTTT. Translating gives CASSPTGGFQPQHF.

V usage is TRBV2 and J usage is TRBJ2-7; no clear D gene. The CDR3 covers 14 residues. V was clipped by 3 bases and J by 3 bases, with 12 bases between them. The V gene's germline CDR1 is SNHLY and CDR2 FYNNEI. CDR3 in amino acids: CASSDIVQSYEQYF. In nucleotides, the CDR3 is TGTGCCAGCAGTGATATTGTACAGAGCTACGAGCAGTACTTC.

The chain has TRBV7-9 and TRBJ2-1, with a tentative D call TRBD2 (6 bases). Trimming removed 5 bases at V and 9 bases at J, with 20 bases between. Germline lookup yields CDR1 SEHNR and CDR2 FQNEAQ (reference sequence). CDR3 length: 15 residues. CDR3 sequence reads: CASSTYRRGRGEQFF. Here the CDR3 DNA reads TGTGCCAGCAGCACCTACCGGCGGGGAAGAGGTGAGCAGTTCTTC. Full variable domain (outside the CDR3, taken from reference TRBV7-9 and TRBJ2-1): DTGVSQNPRHKITKRGQNVTFRCDPISEHNRLYWYRQTLGQGPEFLTYFQNEAQLEKSRLLSDRFSAERPKGSFSTLEIQRTEQGDSAMYLCASSTYRRGRGEQFFGPGTRLTVL.

The chain combines TRBV28 with TRBJ2-2; D may be TRBD2 (6 bases). In germline, CDR1 is MDHEN, CDR2 SYDVKM. The CDR3 runs 15 residues. Trimming left V 8 bases short and J 1 base short, with 14 bases between. CDR3 DNA sequence: TGTGCCAGCCTGGTGGCGGGGTGGAACACCGGGGAGCTGTTTTTT. Its translation: CASLVAGWNTGELFF.

The table lists this clone with a count of one. The chain employs TRBV15 and TRBJ1-2; D is unresolved. The V end was cut by 1 base, the J end by 0 bases, with 9 bases between. CDR1 LNHNV and CDR2 YYDKDF come from the germline V gene (reference sequence). The CDR3 spans 15 residues. The CDR3 nucleotides read TGTGCCACCAGCAGAGGGTACAGTACTAACTATGGCTACACCTTC. Translating gives CATSRGYSTNYGYTF.

The chain joins TRBV5-1 to TRBJ1-3; possibly TRBD1 for D (5 bases). CDR3 length: 16 residues. V shed 0 bases and J shed 2 bases, with 12 bases lying between them. CDR1 is SGHRS, CDR2 YFSETQ, per germline. CDR3 sequence reads: CASSLEAPGTGNTIYF. CDR3 bases: TGCGCCAGCAGCTTGGAGGCCCCAGGGACTGGAAACACCATATATTTT. Full variable domain (missing parts from reference TRBV5-1 and TRBJ1-3): KAGVTQTPRYLIKTRGQQVTLSCSPISGHRSVSWYQQTPGQGLQFLFEYFSETQRNKGNFPGRFSGRQFSNSRSEMNVSTLELGDSALYLCASSLEAPGTGNTIYFGEGSWLTVV.

The chain links TRBV2 to TRBJ1-4; 7 bases line up with TRBD1. Trimming took 7 bases from V and 2 from J; bases not matched to a gene: 4. CDR3 length equals 14 residues. CDR1 and CDR2 from the germline V gene are SNHLY and FYNNEI. CDR3 sequence (DNA): TGTGCCAGCACCTACAGGGGTACTAATGAAAAACTGTTTTTT. The encoded protein is CASTYRGTNEKLFF.

The chain carries TRBV21-1 and TRBJ2-1; the table's D call of TRBD2 was not tested on the DNA. TRBV21-1 has pseudogene status. The CDR3 length is 14 residues. The CDR3 nucleotides read TGTGCCAGCATCGGGACTAGCGGGTACAATGAGCAGTTCTTC. Translation gives CASIGTSGYNEQFF.

This clone was recorded a few times. The J gene is TRBJ2-1, the V gene TRBV13, with 15 bases lining up with TRBD2. From germline, CDR1 is PRHDT and CDR2 FYEKMQ (reference sequence). The V segment lost 4 bases and the J segment 3 bases; nucleotides outside the gene matches: 13. The CDR3 is 20 amino acids. CDR3 coding DNA: TGTGCCAGCAGCTCCTATACTAGGACTAGCGGGAGGGGGGTCTACAATGAGCAGTTCTTC. This encodes CASSSYTRTSGRGVYNEQFF.

The sample holds one count of this clone. The rearrangement links TRBV5-8 to TRBJ2-5; 14 positions match TRBD2. This CDR3 comprises 15 residues. J gave up 5 bases and V 0 bases, and 0 bases lay outside the gene matches. The germline V gene encodes CDR1 SGHTS and CDR2 YDEGEE. CDR3 nucleotides: TGTGCCAGCAGCTTGGGGACTAGCGGGGGGGAGACCCAGTACTTC. It is translated as CASSLGTSGGETQYF.

J is TRBJ2-2 and V is TRBV7-8; tentatively, D is TRBD1 (7 bases). V lost 5 bases and J lost 1, with 14 bases in between. Germline V CDR1 and CDR2: SGHVS, FQNEAQ. The CDR3 is made up of 16 amino acids. CDR3 residues: CASSHRRGRNTGELFF. CDR3 sequence (DNA): TGTGCCAGCAGCCATCGGAGGGGGCGGAACACCGGGGAGCTGTTTTTT.

Here the CDR3 reads CASSQVGTGGGNEQFF. CDR3 in DNA: TGCGCCAGCAGCCAAGTTGGAACAGGGGGGGGCAATGAGCAGTTCTTC. V gene TRBV4-3 combines with J gene TRBJ2-1; the D gene is possibly TRBD1 (8 bases). Trimming cost V 1 base and J 6 bases, with 16 bases left between them. This CDR3 has 16 amino acids. Looked up from germline, CDR1 is LGHNA and CDR2 is YSLEER.

In DNA form, the CDR3 reads TGCGCCAGCAGCTTCGGACTAGCGGGAGCAGATACGCAGTATTTT. This sequence encodes CASSFGLAGADTQYF. The V and J genes are TRBV5-1 and TRBJ2-3, with TRBD2 matching 13 bases. Germline trimming cut 2 bases from V and 4 bases from J; bases unmatched to any gene: 1. Germline CDR1 and CDR2: SGHRS and YFSETQ. CDR3 length equals 15 residues.

This chain joins TRBV6-5 and TRBJ1-3; unclear D gene. V lost 4 bases to trimming and J lost 0 bases, with 13 bases between them. CDR1 MNHEY and CDR2 SVGAGI come from the germline V gene. The CDR3 is 16 amino acids. The CDR3 loop reads CASSSGLLSSGNTIYF. CDR3 in DNA: TGTGCCAGCAGTTCAGGACTCTTGAGCTCTGGAAACACCATATATTTT.

The rearrangement uses TRBV28 and TRBJ1-5; D gene ambiguous. Trimming shortened V by 3 bases and J by 9 bases, and 15 bases separated the two germline ends. Germline V gene lookup returns CDR1 MDHEN and CDR2 SYDVKM. The CDR3 spans 14 residues. CDR3 loop: CASSFEGVFGPQHF. DNA for the CDR3: TGTGCCAGCAGTTTTGAGGGAGTGTTTGGGCCCCAGCATTTT.